This T cell receptor (beta chain) was obtained from a study of cytomegalovirus exposure and HLA in healthy donors. In this sample, this clone turned up once. Germline loops: CDR1 MGHRA, CDR2 YSYEKL. The CDR3 spans 15 residues. The junction had 3 bases not matched to a gene; V was cut back by 4 bases and J by 0 bases. Amplification used 60 Vbeta primers and 13 Jbeta primers. Data came from immunoSEQ multiplex PCR; TCRdb stores just in-frame clones and leaves some out. The sample lists 150,000 to 250,000 clones; around 79% were seen once. V gene TRBV4-1 combines with J gene TRBJ2-3; 8 nucleotides match TRBD1. The receptor's source is a woman aged 30 to 39 in good health and CMV-seropositive. The sample comprised PBMCs. Here the CDR3 reads CASSRTGTSTDTQYF. As DNA, the CDR3 is TGCGCCAGCAGCCGGACAGGGACTAGCACAGATACGCAGTATTTT.